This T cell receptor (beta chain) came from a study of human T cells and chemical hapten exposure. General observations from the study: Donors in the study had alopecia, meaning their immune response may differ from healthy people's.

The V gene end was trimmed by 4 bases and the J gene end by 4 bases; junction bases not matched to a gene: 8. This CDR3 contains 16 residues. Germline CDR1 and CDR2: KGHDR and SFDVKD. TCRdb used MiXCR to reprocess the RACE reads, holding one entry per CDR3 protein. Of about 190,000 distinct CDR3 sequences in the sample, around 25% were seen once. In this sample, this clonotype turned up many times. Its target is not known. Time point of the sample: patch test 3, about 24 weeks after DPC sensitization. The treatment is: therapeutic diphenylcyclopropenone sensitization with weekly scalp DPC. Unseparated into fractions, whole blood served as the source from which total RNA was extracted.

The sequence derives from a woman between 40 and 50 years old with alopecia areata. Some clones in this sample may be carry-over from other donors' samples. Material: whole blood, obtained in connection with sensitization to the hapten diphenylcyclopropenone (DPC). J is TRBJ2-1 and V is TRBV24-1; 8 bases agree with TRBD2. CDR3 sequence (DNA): TGTGCCACCAGTGACGATACAAGCGGGAGATACAATGAGCAGTTCTTC. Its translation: CATSDDTSGRYNEQFF.